The clone carrying this TCR beta chain is medium-sized (0.01 to 0.1%) in the sample. This record comes from a study of sequential checkpoint blockade in melanoma. Study as a whole: Patients were randomized 1:1 to nivolumab-then-ipilimumab or ipilimumab-then-nivolumab first-line. After both sequences, patients received maintenance nivolumab.

The CDR3 totals 14 residues. Trimming removed 6 bases from V and 5 bases from J; junction bases left unmatched: 7. The V gene's germline CDR1 is SGHVS and CDR2 FQNEAQ. Treatment of the sample: randomized to nivolumab then ipilimumab (arm A) or the reverse (arm B). DNA-damaging chemotherapy had not been given to any patient beforehand. Profiling relied on immunoSEQ multiplex PCR, and the TCRdb table lists in-frame clones only, not all of them. The sample includes about 17,000 clones, about 67% seen only once; the top ten take 20% to 25%. The J gene is TRBJ2-3, the V gene TRBV7-8; 8 positions match TRBD1. The sample here was CD8+ T cells sorted from blood (inferred from file names), taken from a patient given nivolumab and ipilimumab in sequence. This clonotype was obtained from a human donor with melanoma. The CDR3 reads CASRQGVSIDTQYF. The CDR3 DNA is TGTGCCAGCAGACAGGGGGTGTCCATAGATACGCAGTATTTT.